A single sample gave rise to the 11 T cell receptor beta chains below, sequenced in a study of control samples from healthy donors and cancer patients. Produced via immunoSEQ multiplex PCR; TCRdb's table is partial and in-frame only. This sample has fewer than 150,000 clones, with over 75% found just once. Sequencing was done on a sample of blood. These receptors originate from a man between 18 and 29 years old in good health.

The J gene is TRBJ2-3, the V gene TRBV7-2; TRBD2 matches 10 bases. V gave up 7 bases and J gave up 2 bases; unmatched junction bases: 6. The CDR3 is made up of 15 amino acids. The V gene's germline CDR1 is SGHTA and CDR2 FQGNSA. The chain's CDR3 is CASNPGLAPTDTQYF. The CDR3, as DNA: TGTGCCAGCAACCCGGGACTAGCGCCCACAGATACGCAGTATTTT.

The rearrangement joins TRBV28 to TRBJ2-5; TRBD1 is a possible D gene (5 bases). CDR3 length equals 14 residues. Germline CDR1 and CDR2: MDHEN and SYDVKM. V was pared by 3 bases and J by 4 bases, with 12 bases between. CDR3 bases: TGTGCCAGCAGTTTGGGGCCAAGCCTAGAGACCCAGTACTTC. The encoded protein is CASSLGPSLETQYF.

About this clone itself: The sample contains more than one DNA sequence encoding this CDR3. V and J are TRBV9 and TRBJ2-3; D gene unclear. V gave up 4 bases and J gave up 2 bases, with 2 bases separating them. The CDR3 extends over 11 amino acids. Germline assignment: CDR1 SGDLS and CDR2 YYNGEE. This CDR3 reads CASSITDTQYF. The DNA for the CDR3 is TGTGCCAGCAGCATCACAGATACGCAGTATTTT.

The rearrangement uses TRBV19 and TRBJ2-3; the D gene could be TRBD1 or TRBD2 (5 bases each). This CDR3 comprises 17 residues. V lost 9 bases to trimming and J lost 0 bases, with 22 bases between them. Per the germline V gene, CDR1 is LNHDA and CDR2 is SQIVND (reference sequence). CDR3: CASTFGGATSSTDTQYF. CDR3 nucleotides: TGTGCCAGCACCTTTGGGGGTGCCACCTCTAGCACAGATACGCAGTATTTT.

The V gene is TRBV2, the J gene TRBJ2-1; 8 nucleotides align to TRBD2. The CDR3 totals 16 residues. V dropped 6 bases and J dropped 4; count of bases not matched to a gene: 11. Germline CDR1 reads SNHLY; CDR2 reads FYNNEI. CDR3 loop: CASRGLAGDRYNEQFF. CDR3 nucleotide sequence: TGTGCCAGCAGAGGACTAGCAGGGGATAGGTACAATGAGCAGTTCTTC. Full variable domain (remainder filled in from reference TRBV2 and TRBJ2-1): EPEVTQTPSHQVTQMGQEVILRCVPISNHLYFYWYRQILGQKVEFLVSFYNNEISEKSEIFDDQFSVERPDGSNFTLKIRSTKLEDSAMYFCASRGLAGDRYNEQFFGPGTRLTVL.

The CDR3 sequence: CASSDGTLATNEKLFF. CDR3 DNA sequence: TGCGCCAGCAGTGACGGGACCCTAGCAACTAATGAAAAACTGTTTTTT. V gene TRBV10-2 combines with J gene TRBJ1-4; tentative D call: TRBD1 (5 bases). The ends were cut back, 3 bases at V and 0 bases at J, with 11 bases in the middle. The CDR3 has 16 amino acids. Per the germline V gene, CDR1 is WSHSY and CDR2 is SAAADI.

The chain joins TRBV11-2 to TRBJ2-1; no clear D. The germline gives CDR1 SGHAT, CDR2 FQNNGV. The CDR3 covers 14 residues. V gave up 0 bases and J gave up 4 bases, with 7 bases separating them. The CDR3 loop reads CASSLDAVYNEQFF. CDR3 nucleotides: TGTGCCAGCAGCTTAGATGCCGTTTACAATGAGCAGTTCTTC.

The V and J genes are TRBV27 and TRBJ1-1; 9 nucleotides line up with TRBD1. The CDR3 length is 14 residues. With V trimmed by 2 bases and J by 5 bases, 3 bases remained unmatched. Germline V lookup: CDR1 MNHEY, CDR2 SMNVEV (reference sequence). In nucleotides, the CDR3 is TGTGCCAGCAGTTTAGGGACAGGGAGGACTGAAGCTTTCTTT. Encoded protein: CASSLGTGRTEAFF.

CDR3 protein: CASSVEATGRGSPLHF. CDR3 DNA: TGTGCCAGCAGCGTAGAGGCGACAGGGCGAGGTTCACCCCTCCACTTT. J is TRBJ1-6 and V is TRBV9; 7 bases match TRBD1. The CDR3 has 16 residues. From germline, CDR1 is SGDLS and CDR2 YYNGEE. The trim removed 0 bases at V and 9 bases at J, leaving 9 bases unmatched.

The chain links TRBV9 to TRBJ2-7, with TRBD2 as a possible D gene (6 bases). The germline V and J ends were trimmed by 3 bases and 1 base, with 14 bases remaining between them. The CDR3 contains 15 residues. The germline V gene encodes CDR1 SGDLS and CDR2 YYNGEE. CDR3 nucleotide sequence: TGTGCCAGCAGCGATTCCCGGGAGCAATCCTACGAGCAGTACTTC. Encoded protein: CASSDSREQSYEQYF.

The rearrangement joins TRBV19 to TRBJ2-1; 7 nucleotides match TRBD1. Germline trimming cut 6 bases from V and 6 bases from J; bases unmatched to any gene: 5. CDR1 is LNHDA, CDR2 SQIVND, per germline (reference sequence). CDR3 length: 13 residues. The CDR3 DNA is TGTGCCAGTAGCCAGACAGGGAGCAATGAGCAGTTCTTC. This encodes CASSQTGSNEQFF.